Listed below are T cell receptor beta chains from one sample, sequenced in a study of T cell responses to AZD1222 COVID-19 vaccine. Profiled with immunoSEQ multiplex PCR; TCRdb holds only in-frame clones, not every one. The sample holds some 150,000 clones, 85% to 95% seen once. Sequencing used peripheral blood, obtained on day 0 of AZD1222 vaccination. These receptors were collected from an adult in good health. CDR3s include the opening cysteine and the closing phenylalanine or tryptophan. A D gene is named only where the DNA matches it firmly. Clone size, where shown, is once, few, many, or a class for clones that have expanded.

cdr3_aa: CASSLEPNTGELFF
cdr3_nt: TGTGCCAGCAGCTTGGAGCCGAACACCGGGGAGCTGTTTTTT
j_call: TRBJ2-2
d_call: -
clone_size: -
v_call: TRBV5-4

cdr3_aa: CASSPPGQRNTGELFF
cdr3_nt: TGTGCCAGCTCACCACCGGGACAGAGGAACACCGGGGAGCTGTTTTTT
j_call: TRBJ2-2
d_call: TRBD1
clone_size: -
v_call: TRBV18

cdr3_aa: CASSPDYNQPQHF
cdr3_nt: TGTGCCAGCAGTCCGGACTACAATCAGCCCCAGCATTTT
j_call: TRBJ1-5
d_call: -
clone_size: -
v_call: TRBV12-3/TRBV12-4

cdr3_aa: CASSFRGVVDTGELFF
cdr3_nt: TGCGCCAGCAGCTTCCGGGGGGTGGTGGACACCGGGGAGCTGTTTTTT
j_call: TRBJ2-2
d_call: TRBD2
clone_size: once
v_call: TRBV5-1

cdr3_aa: CASSRGQGGSQPQHF
cdr3_nt: TGTGCCAGCAGCCGAGGACAGGGGGGGTCCCAGCCCCAGCATTTT
j_call: TRBJ1-5
d_call: TRBD1
clone_size: -
v_call: TRBV3-1/TRBV3-2

cdr3_aa: CASSRDRVDTIYF
cdr3_nt: TGTGCCAGCAGCCGAGACAGGGTGGACACCATATATTTT
j_call: TRBJ1-3
d_call: TRBD1
clone_size: -
v_call: TRBV14

cdr3_aa: CAWSWEYEQYF
cdr3_nt: TGTGCCTGGAGCTGGGAGTACGAGCAGTACTTC
j_call: TRBJ2-7
d_call: -
clone_size: -
v_call: TRBV30

cdr3_aa: CASSKVRESTDTQYF
cdr3_nt: TGTGCCAGTAGTAAGGTGCGGGAGAGCACAGATACGCAGTATTTT
j_call: TRBJ2-3
d_call: TRBD2
clone_size: -
v_call: TRBV19

cdr3_aa: CASSFFPDRLNEQFF
cdr3_nt: TGTGCCAGCAGCTTTTTCCCGGACCGCCTTAATGAGCAGTTCTTC
j_call: TRBJ2-1
d_call: -
clone_size: -
v_call: TRBV3-1/TRBV3-2

cdr3_aa: CASSVATGRTLGEQYF
cdr3_nt: TGTGCCAGCAGCGTAGCTACGGGGAGGACTCTGGGCGAGCAGTACTTC
j_call: TRBJ2-7
d_call: -
clone_size: -
v_call: TRBV9

cdr3_aa: CSARGGYTF
cdr3_nt: TGCAGTGCCCGAGGAGGCTACACCTTC
j_call: TRBJ1-2
d_call: -
clone_size: -
v_call: TRBV20-1

cdr3_aa: CASSAWTDKSNYGYTF
cdr3_nt: TGTGCCAGCAGCGCCTGGACAGACAAGAGCAACTATGGCTACACCTTC
j_call: TRBJ1-2
d_call: -
clone_size: -
v_call: TRBV5-5

cdr3_aa: CASRSQGANIDYGYTF
cdr3_nt: TGTGCCAGTAGGTCACAGGGGGCGAATATCGACTATGGCTACACCTTC
j_call: TRBJ1-2
d_call: TRBD1
clone_size: -
v_call: TRBV19

cdr3_aa: CASSIDQASGIYNEQFF
cdr3_nt: TGTGCCAGTAGTATAGATCAGGCTAGCGGGATCTACAATGAGCAGTTCTTC
j_call: TRBJ2-1
d_call: TRBD2
clone_size: few
v_call: TRBV19

cdr3_aa: CASSLQGGNQPQHF
cdr3_nt: TGTGCCAGCAGCTTACAGGGTGGCAATCAGCCCCAGCATTTT
j_call: TRBJ1-5
d_call: -
clone_size: -
v_call: TRBV5-4

cdr3_aa: CASSLFGQAANSPLHF
cdr3_nt: TGTGCCAGCAGTTTATTCGGACAGGCGGCTAATTCACCCCTCCACTTT
j_call: TRBJ1-6
d_call: TRBD1
clone_size: -
v_call: TRBV28

cdr3_aa: CASTDGTSGSGEQFF
cdr3_nt: TGCGCCAGCACCGACGGGACTAGCGGGAGTGGTGAGCAGTTCTTC
j_call: TRBJ2-1
d_call: TRBD2
clone_size: -
v_call: TRBV5-1

cdr3_aa: CASSLTVDTEAFF
cdr3_nt: TGCGCCAGCAGCTTGACAGTCGACACTGAAGCTTTCTTT
j_call: TRBJ1-1
d_call: -
clone_size: -
v_call: TRBV5-1

cdr3_aa: CASSPDRAGGYTF
cdr3_nt: TGCGCCAGCAGCCCGGACAGGGCGGGCGGCTACACCTTC
j_call: TRBJ1-2
d_call: TRBD1
clone_size: -
v_call: TRBV5-1

cdr3_aa: CASSSGTGIIYGYTF
cdr3_nt: TGTGCCAGCAGCTCGGGGACAGGTATCATCTATGGCTACACCTTC
j_call: TRBJ1-2
d_call: TRBD1
clone_size: -
v_call: TRBV7-8

cdr3_aa: CASSLEGGPNYGYTF
cdr3_nt: TGTGCCAGCAGCCTCGAAGGGGGGCCGAACTATGGCTACACCTTC
j_call: TRBJ1-2
d_call: -
clone_size: -
v_call: TRBV7-9

cdr3_aa: CARSHLAGDHEQFF
cdr3_nt: TGTGCCAGGAGCCACCTAGCGGGAGACCATGAGCAGTTCTTC
j_call: TRBJ2-1
d_call: TRBD2
clone_size: -
v_call: TRBV10-3

cdr3_aa: CASSYSRARGDYGYTF
cdr3_nt: TGTGCCAGCAGTTACTCGAGGGCCAGGGGGGACTATGGCTACACCTTC
j_call: TRBJ1-2
d_call: TRBD1
clone_size: -
v_call: TRBV6-2/TRBV6-3

cdr3_aa: CASSTTGGTDTQYF
cdr3_nt: TGCGCCAGCAGCACTACAGGAGGAACAGATACGCAGTATTTT
j_call: TRBJ2-3
d_call: -
clone_size: -
v_call: TRBV5-1

cdr3_aa: CASSFGGRNQETQYF
cdr3_nt: TGTGCCAGCAGCTTTGGCGGGAGGAATCAAGAGACCCAGTACTTC
j_call: TRBJ2-5
d_call: TRBD2
clone_size: -
v_call: TRBV7-9

cdr3_aa: CASSLTGMRDEQYF
cdr3_nt: TGTGCCAGCAGCTTGACAGGGATGAGAGACGAGCAGTACTTC
j_call: TRBJ2-7
d_call: -
clone_size: -
v_call: TRBV5-6

cdr3_aa: CASSPGLAAVSPYNEQFF
cdr3_nt: TGTGCCAGTAGTCCTGGACTAGCTGCGGTATCACCTTACAATGAGCAGTTCTTC
j_call: TRBJ2-1
d_call: TRBD2
clone_size: -
v_call: TRBV19

cdr3_aa: CASSPTGTGNEKLFF
cdr3_nt: TGTGCCAGCTCACCGACCGGGACGGGGAATGAAAAACTGTTTTTT
j_call: TRBJ1-4
d_call: -
clone_size: -
v_call: TRBV18

cdr3_aa: CASSPGLGYEQYF
cdr3_nt: TGTGCCAGTAGTCCCGGACTAGGTTACGAGCAGTACTTC
j_call: TRBJ2-7
d_call: TRBD2
clone_size: -
v_call: TRBV19

cdr3_aa: CASSQDRPSPWETQYF
cdr3_nt: TGTGCCAGCAGCCAAGATCGCCCCTCTCCTTGGGAGACCCAGTACTTC
j_call: TRBJ2-5
d_call: -
clone_size: -
v_call: TRBV3-1/TRBV3-2

cdr3_aa: CASRATWLPPGGRYIQYF
cdr3_nt: TGTGCCAGCAGAGCCACGTGGCTACCGCCGGGGGGCAGATACATTCAGTACTTC
j_call: TRBJ2-4
d_call: -
clone_size: once
v_call: TRBV28

cdr3_aa: CASSPQGSRNQPQHF
cdr3_nt: TGTGCCAGCAGTCCCCAGGGGAGTCGCAATCAGCCCCAGCATTTT
j_call: TRBJ1-5
d_call: -
clone_size: -
v_call: TRBV27

cdr3_aa: CASSLGAGSQETQYF
cdr3_nt: TGTGCCAGCAGCTTAGGAGCGGGGTCCCAAGAGACCCAGTACTTC
j_call: TRBJ2-5
d_call: TRBD2
clone_size: -
v_call: TRBV7-9